Listed here are 17 T cell receptor beta chains from one sample, sequenced in a study of T-cell reconstitution after alpha-beta-depleted transplantation in children. The authors prepared the TCRbeta library with unique molecular identifiers. Each CDR3 protein is one row after TCRdb ran MiXCR on the PCR reads. The data hold around 450,000 distinct CDR3 sequences, with 16% observed a single time. The material was PBMCs, mostly from graft donor cells, obtained 360 days after TCRalphabeta/CD19-depleted stem cell transplant. The receptors stem from a boy under two years old who had a stem cell transplant for Wiskott-Aldrich syndrome, so the T cells may come from the graft donor.

V gene TRBV5-1 combines with J gene TRBJ2-1; 7 nucleotides align to TRBD1. CDR1 is SGHRS and CDR2 is YFSETQ in the germline V gene. V shed 3 bases and J 5 bases; nucleotides not matched to a gene: 8. The CDR3 spans 15 residues. The CDR3 sequence: CASSSRPGTDNEQFF. The CDR3 nucleotides read TGCGCCAGCAGCTCCAGGCCCGGGACAGACAATGAGCAGTTCTTC.

This clonotype has more than one count but fewer than ten. The chain recombines TRBV11-2 with TRBJ2-1; a weak D match, TRBD1 (6 bases). Germline V gives CDR1 SGHAT, CDR2 FQNNGV. The CDR3 extends over 17 amino acids. Trimming removed 2 bases from V and 6 bases from J, with 20 bases in between. As DNA, the CDR3 is TGTGCCAGCAGCTTAAACTTTTTGTCTAGCAGGGGCAATGAGCAGTTCTTC. It translates to CASSLNFLSSRGNEQFF.

This clonotype turned up a few times. V and J are TRBV25-1 and TRBJ2-7, with TRBD1 identical over 10 bases. CDR3 length equals 15 residues. The junction had 5 bases not matched to a gene; V was cut back by 4 bases and J by 2 bases. Germline CDR1 MGHDK, CDR2 SYGVNS. This CDR3 reads CASSARTGGPYEQYF. The CDR3 DNA follows: TGTGCCAGCAGTGCCCGGACAGGGGGACCCTACGAGCAGTACTTC.

This clonotype was seen at least ten times. This chain links TRBV20-1 with TRBJ2-7; D is undetermined. Trimming stripped 6 bases from V and 3 bases from J, with 9 bases between. Germline CDR1 and CDR2: DFQATT and SNEGSKA (reference sequence). There are 11 residues in the CDR3. The CDR3 protein is CSAAVSYEQYF. CDR3 nucleotide sequence: TGCAGTGCAGCCGTTAGCTACGAGCAGTACTTC.

The rearrangement uses TRBV5-1 and TRBJ2-7, with 7 bases that match TRBD2. The CDR3 consists of 15 residues. V was clipped by 0 bases and J by 3 bases; unmatched bases: 6. CDR1 is SGHRS, CDR2 YFSETQ, per germline. The CDR3 nucleotides are TGCGCCAGCAGCTTGGATGGGTCTAGCGGCTACGAGCAGTACTTC. Protein: CASSLDGSSGYEQYF.

The chain is built from TRBV5-1 and TRBJ2-2; D possibly corresponds to TRBD1 (6 bases). The length of the CDR3 is 15 residues. Germline-derived CDR1 and CDR2 are SGHRS and YFSETQ. Trimming left V 4 bases short and J 0 bases short, with 10 bases between. The CDR3 DNA reads as TGCGCCAGCAGCCGAGGGACACCGAACACCGGGGAGCTGTTTTTT. Its translation is CASSRGTPNTGELFF.

This clonotype was observed a handful of times. V usage is TRBV5-1 and J usage is TRBJ2-6, with D unclear. Germline loops: CDR1 SGHRS, CDR2 YFSETQ. Trimming took 0 bases from V and 0 from J, leaving 7 bases between them. The CDR3 covers 16 residues. CDR3 amino acids: CASSLVNNSGANVLTF. The CDR3 DNA follows: TGCGCCAGCAGCTTGGTCAATAACTCTGGGGCCAACGTCCTGACTTTC. The complete variable domain, with remaining parts taken from reference TRBV5-1 and TRBJ2-6, reads KAGVTQTPRYLIKTRGQQVTLSCSPISGHRSVSWYQQTPGQGLQFLFEYFSETQRNKGNFPGRFSGRQFSNSRSEMNVSTLELGDSALYLCASSLVNNSGANVLTFGAGSRLTVL.

This clonotype occurred a few times. The rearrangement uses TRBV7-9 and TRBJ2-7; 7 bases align to TRBD1. The CDR3 has 15 residues. V was pared by 1 base and J by 2 bases, with 5 bases of the junction left unmatched. In germline, CDR1 is SEHNR, CDR2 FQNEAQ (reference sequence). CDR3 nucleotides: TGTGCCAGCAGCTTAGGGACAGGCCATACCTACGAGCAGTACTTC. As protein: CASSLGTGHTYEQYF.

This rearrangement joins TRBV20-1 to TRBJ2-7, with D perhaps matching TRBD2 (6 bases). This CDR3 spans 12 amino acids. Germline V CDR1 and CDR2: DFQATT, SNEGSKA (reference sequence). V was clipped by 3 bases and J by 2 bases, with 8 bases between them. Here the CDR3 DNA reads TGCAGTGCTAGGGACTATCCCTACGAGCAGTACTTC. This encodes CSARDYPYEQYF.

J is TRBJ2-1 and V is TRBV19, with D perhaps TRBD1 (6 bases). V was pared by 3 bases and J by 7 bases, with 13 bases between. Per the germline V gene, CDR1 is LNHDA and CDR2 is SQIVND (reference sequence). This CDR3 spans 14 amino acids. The CDR3 loop reads CASSMRTVPNEQFF. CDR3 nucleotides: TGTGCCAGTAGTATGCGGACAGTTCCAAATGAGCAGTTCTTC.

The sample holds a few counts of this clonotype. The chain combines TRBV5-1 with TRBJ2-7; D is possibly TRBD2 (6 bases). V was cut by 0 bases and J by 3 bases, with 16 bases left in between. Germline V gene lookup returns CDR1 SGHRS and CDR2 YFSETQ. This CDR3 is built from 16 residues. The DNA for the CDR3 is TGCGCCAGCAGCTTGGGTTTGGGCGGGAACCACTACGAGCAGTACTTC. It translates to CASSLGLGGNHYEQYF.

This chain joins TRBV25-1 and TRBJ2-2; D is ambiguous. Trimming took 1 base from V and 9 from J, leaving 9 bases between them. The V gene's germline CDR1 is MGHDK and CDR2 SYGVNS. The CDR3 is made up of 13 amino acids. The CDR3 region is CASSEFGRRELFF. The CDR3, as DNA: TGTGCCAGCAGTGAATTTGGTCGCCGGGAGCTGTTTTTT.

This clonotype has only a few counts. This chain links TRBV12-3 or TRBV12-4 with TRBJ2-5, with 8 nucleotides matching TRBD1. This CDR3 is 15 amino acids long. V lost 4 bases and J lost 2; bases outside the gene matches: 6. The CDR3 DNA reads TGTGCCAGCAGTTCGGGAGACAGGGGACAAGAGACCCAGTACTTC. Translation: CASSSGDRGQETQYF.

The CDR3, as DNA: TGTGCCAGCAGATACAGTACCTCTGGAAACACCATATATTTT. Its translation: CASRYSTSGNTIYF. The chain has TRBV6-5 and TRBJ1-3; D is undetermined. Germline V gene lookup returns CDR1 MNHEY and CDR2 SVGAGI. The CDR3 is 14 amino acids. Trimming removed 6 bases from V and 0 bases from J, with 9 bases in between.

The rearrangement uses TRBV12-3 or TRBV12-4 and TRBJ1-3; no definite D call. V gave up 2 bases and J gave up 5 bases, with 10 bases separating them. This CDR3 has 14 residues. DNA of the CDR3: TGTGCCAGCAGTTTACTCGCGGGTAGAAACACCATATATTTT. Protein product: CASSLLAGRNTIYF.

This clonotype was observed a handful of times. The J gene is TRBJ2-6, the V gene TRBV25-1; 10 nucleotides line up with TRBD1. Per germline, CDR1 MGHDK and CDR2 SYGVNS. The junction had 7 bases not matched to a gene; V was cut back by 4 bases and J by 1 base. The CDR3 has 18 amino acids. CDR3 DNA: TGTGCCAGCAGTGCTTGGACAGGGGGAGTTTCTGGGGCCAACGTCCTGACTTTC. It is translated as CASSAWTGGVSGANVLTF.

V and J are TRBV4-3 and TRBJ2-7; 8 positions match TRBD2. CDR1 is LGHNA and CDR2 is YSLEER in the germline V gene. The CDR3 is 13 amino acids. J was trimmed by 6 bases and V by 3 bases; bases with no gene match: 4. The CDR3 region has the DNA TGCGCCAGCAGCCAGACTAGCGCAACCGAGCAGTACTTC. It codes for CASSQTSATEQYF.